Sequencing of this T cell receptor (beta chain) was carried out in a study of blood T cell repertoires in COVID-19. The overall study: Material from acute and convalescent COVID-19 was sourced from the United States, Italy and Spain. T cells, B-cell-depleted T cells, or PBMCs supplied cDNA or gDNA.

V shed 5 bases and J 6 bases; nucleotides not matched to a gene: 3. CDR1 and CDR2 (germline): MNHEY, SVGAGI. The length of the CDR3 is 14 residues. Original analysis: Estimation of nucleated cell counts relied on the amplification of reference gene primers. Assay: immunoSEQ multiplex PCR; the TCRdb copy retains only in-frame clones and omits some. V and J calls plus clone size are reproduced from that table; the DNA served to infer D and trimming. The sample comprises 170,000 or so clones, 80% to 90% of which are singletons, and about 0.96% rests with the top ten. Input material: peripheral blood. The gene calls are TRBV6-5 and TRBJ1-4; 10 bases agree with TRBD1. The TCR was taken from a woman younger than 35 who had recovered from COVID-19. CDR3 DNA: TGTGCCAGCAGTAGGACAGGGGGGTATGAAAAACTGTTTTTT. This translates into CASSRTGGYEKLFF.